Following are 26 T cell receptor beta chains from one sample sequenced in a study of CD8+ T cells in alopecia areata. Extracted RNA was reverse transcribed into cDNA, the sequencing template. The assay was immunoSEQ multiplex PCR, and TCRdb's table has in-frame clones only and misses some. The sample includes around 200,000 clones, about 60% seen only once; the top ten take approximately 0.7%. This sample's treatment: oral pan-JAK inhibitor, 5-10 mg twice daily. This material consisted of CD4+ T cells sorted from blood, taken at week 4, from a patient treated with tofacitinib. The receptors shown here come from a human donor with alopecia areata.

This chain joins TRBV7-2 and TRBJ1-2; D uncertain. The germline V and J ends were trimmed by 5 bases and 2 bases, with 9 bases remaining between them. The germline CDR1 and CDR2 sequences are SGHTA and FQGNSA. The CDR3 runs 13 residues. CDR3 protein: CASSASNNYGYTF. The CDR3 region has the DNA TGTGCCAGCAGCGCCAGTAACAACTATGGCTACACCTTC.

J is TRBJ2-1 and V is TRBV27; TRBD2 aligns across 7 bases. With 5 bases clipped from V and 10 bases from J, the junction kept 8 bases outside the gene matches. Germline V CDR1 and CDR2: MNHEY, SMNVEV (reference sequence). The CDR3 contains 13 residues. The CDR3 here is CASSLTSDPEQFF. CDR3 bases: TGTGCCAGCAGTCTCACTAGCGATCCCGAGCAGTTCTTC.

CDR3 residues: CASSSSDTTLMNTEAFF. The CDR3 DNA sequence: TGTGCCAGCAGCTCAAGCGACACCACCTTAATGAACACTGAAGCTTTCTTT. The chain is built from TRBV7-9 and TRBJ1-1; no clear D gene. Trimming removed 4 bases at V and 0 bases at J, with 18 bases between. Germline values: CDR1 SEHNR, CDR2 FQNEAQ (reference sequence). This CDR3 has 17 amino acids. The variable domain in full, completed from reference TRBV7-9 and TRBJ1-1, reads DTGVSQNPRHKITKRGQNVTFRCDPISEHNRLYWYRQTLGQGPEFLTYFQNEAQLEKSRLLSDRFSAERPKGSFSTLEIQRTEQGDSAMYLCASSSSDTTLMNTEAFFGQGTRLTVV.

On this clone: Relative to the germline gene, one junction end is altered; a read error may explain this. This chain connects TRBV30 to TRBJ2-5; TRBD2 matches 13 bases. The V gene's germline CDR1 is GTSNPN and CDR2 SVGIG (reference sequence). This CDR3 has 14 amino acids. CDR3 sequence: CAWSVGTSGAHGDF. CDR3 sequence (DNA): TGTGCCTGGAGTGTAGGGACTAGCGGGGCCCACGGGGACTTC.

V is TRBV30 and J is TRBJ1-1; D ambiguous. Trimming cost V 5 bases and J 11 bases, with 15 bases left between them. The CDR3 totals 11 residues. Per germline, CDR1 GTSNPN and CDR2 SVGIG (reference sequence). CDR3 sequence: CAWSARSDAFF. CDR3 sequence (DNA): TGTGCCTGGTCTGCGAGGTCAGACGCTTTCTTT.

The chain carries TRBV30 and TRBJ2-1; D is unresolved. The germline V gene has CDR1 GTSNPN and CDR2 SVGIG (reference sequence). Trimming took 2 bases from V and 8 from J, leaving 13 bases between them. The CDR3 runs 13 residues. The CDR3: CAWSPVSADEQFF. CDR3 nucleotides: TGTGCCTGGAGTCCCGTCTCGGCGGATGAGCAGTTCTTC.

The J gene is TRBJ2-7, the V gene TRBV2; 7 positions match TRBD1. The germline V gene encodes CDR1 SNHLY and CDR2 FYNNEI. V lost 7 bases, J lost 6 bases, and 9 bases stayed unmatched. The CDR3 length is 13 residues. The CDR3 sequence: CASTTTGYLEQYF. CDR3 sequence (DNA): TGTGCCAGCACGACGACAGGGTATCTCGAGCAGTACTTC.

This rearrangement joins TRBV30 to TRBJ2-7; D is unclear. This CDR3 region has 12 residues. V was shortened by 3 bases and J by 2 bases, with 8 bases between the two germline ends. The V gene's germline CDR1 is GTSNPN and CDR2 SVGIG (reference sequence). The CDR3: CAWRVRTYEQYF. The CDR3 bases are TGTGCCTGGAGGGTCAGAACCTACGAGCAGTACTTC. Variable domain in full (rest from reference TRBV30 and TRBJ2-7): SQTIHQWPATLVQPVGSPLSLECTVEGTSNPNLYWYRQAAGRGLQLLFYSVGIGQISSEVPQNLSASRPQDRQFILSSKKLLLSDSGFYLCAWRVRTYEQYFGPGTRLTVT.

The chain has TRBV11-2 and TRBJ2-7, with D possibly matching TRBD1 (6 bases). Germline-derived CDR1 and CDR2 are SGHAT and FQNNGV. V lost 4 bases and J 5 bases, leaving 18 bases between the germline ends. The CDR3 has 15 amino acids. The CDR3 here is CASSSSGTNPHEQYF. CDR3 nucleotide sequence: TGTGCCAGCAGCTCCTCCGGGACAAATCCCCACGAGCAGTACTTC.

The chain carries TRBV6-5 and TRBJ2-7; D unclear. Trimming shortened V by 6 bases and J by 6 bases, and 18 bases separated the two germline ends. The CDR3 runs 14 residues. The germline gives CDR1 MNHEY, CDR2 SVGAGI. The DNA for the CDR3 is TGTGCCAGCAGCCTATCCCCCGGTTCGCTCGAGCAGTACTTC. Translated, it gives CASSLSPGSLEQYF.

The chain couples TRBV4-1 to TRBJ2-5, with 9 bases fitting TRBD2. The junction had 7 bases not matched to a gene; V was cut back by 1 base and J by 4 bases. Per germline, CDR1 MGHRA and CDR2 YSYEKL. This CDR3 is 16 amino acids long. CDR3 protein: CASSQGVAGVGETQYF. CDR3 nucleotide sequence: TGCGCCAGCAGCCAAGGTGTAGCGGGAGTGGGAGAGACCCAGTACTTC.

The V and J genes are TRBV29-1 and TRBJ2-1; perhaps D is TRBD1 or TRBD2 (5 bases each). Germline CDR1 and CDR2: SQVTM and ANQGSEA. The CDR3 consists of 14 residues. Trimming left V 3 bases short and J 10 bases short, with 19 bases between. The CDR3 loop reads CSVDHRDQLGEQFF. CDR3 DNA: TGCAGCGTTGACCACCGGGACCAATTAGGGGAGCAGTTCTTC.

V gene TRBV9 combines with J gene TRBJ2-7; 10 bases fit TRBD1. The CDR3 totals 14 residues. Germline V gives CDR1 SGDLS, CDR2 YYNGEE. The V and J ends lost 0 bases and 5 bases, in that order; junction bases with no gene match: 2. CDR3 in DNA: TGTGCCAGCAGCGTAGTCGGGACAGGGGACGAGCAGTACTTC. It is translated as CASSVVGTGDEQYF.

This sequence joins TRBV10-3 and TRBJ2-1, with TRBD2 matching over 7 bases. The CDR3 loop spans 14 amino acids. Per the germline V gene, CDR1 is ENHRY and CDR2 is SYGVKD. V lost 9 bases to trimming and J lost 4 bases; unmatched junction nucleotides: 9. Here the CDR3 reads CAISPGTNYNEQFF. Here the CDR3 DNA reads TGTGCCATTAGTCCCGGGACTAATTACAATGAGCAGTTCTTC.

The table lists this clone with a few counts. This chain joins TRBV27 and TRBJ2-7, with D tentatively TRBD1 (6 bases). There are 12 residues in the CDR3. Trimming pared 2 bases from V and 5 bases from J, leaving 7 bases between. The V gene's germline CDR1 is MNHEY and CDR2 SMNVEV (reference sequence). In nucleotides, the CDR3 is TGTGCCAGCAGTTTAAGGGGGAACGAGCAGTACTTC. Translation: CASSLRGNEQYF.

The chain couples TRBV2 to TRBJ2-3, with D uncertain. The V gene lost 7 bases and the J gene lost 0 bases, with 11 bases spanning the gap. Looked up from germline, CDR1 is SNHLY and CDR2 is FYNNEI. The CDR3 extends over 14 amino acids. The CDR3 protein is CASKVAASTDTQYF. The CDR3 DNA reads TGTGCCAGCAAAGTTGCGGCCAGCACAGATACGCAGTATTTT. Full variable domain (rest looked up from reference TRBV2 and TRBJ2-3): EPEVTQTPSHQVTQMGQEVILRCVPISNHLYFYWYRQILGQKVEFLVSFYNNEISEKSEIFDDQFSVERPDGSNFTLKIRSTKLEDSAMYFCASKVAASTDTQYFGPGTRLTVL.

The chain couples TRBV14 to TRBJ2-7; D call uncertain. The CDR3 extends over 13 amino acids. Per the germline V gene, CDR1 is SGHDN and CDR2 is FVKESK. Trimming stripped 1 base from V and 9 bases from J, with 13 bases between. CDR3 residues: CASSQVELGPQYF. CDR3 in DNA: TGTGCCAGCAGCCAAGTCGAACTTGGTCCGCAGTACTTC.

The V call is TRBV28, the J call TRBJ1-5; D is undetermined. Trimming shortened V by 6 bases and J by 3 bases, and 15 bases separated the two germline ends. This CDR3 is built from 15 residues. CDR1 is MDHEN and CDR2 is SYDVKM in the germline V gene. The CDR3 DNA sequence: TGTGCCAGCAGGTGGGATTCAACCTCCAATCAGCCCCAGCATTTT. Protein product: CASRWDSTSNQPQHF.

The count of this clone is one. The chain carries TRBV10-3 and TRBJ2-3; D remains ambiguous. Trimming shortened V by 2 bases and J by 0 bases, and 9 bases separated the two germline ends. CDR1 and CDR2 (germline): ENHRY, SYGVKD. The CDR3 runs to 15 residues. CDR3 protein: CAISEEGDSTDTQYF. The CDR3 nucleotides read TGTGCCATCAGTGAGGAAGGAGACAGCACAGATACGCAGTATTTT.

The chain's CDR3 is CAWSQPRDRGYGYTF. Here the CDR3 DNA reads TGTGCCTGGAGTCAGCCAAGAGACAGAGGTTATGGCTACACCTTC. This rearrangement joins TRBV30 to TRBJ1-2, with D perhaps matching TRBD1 (5 bases). Germline assignment: CDR1 GTSNPN and CDR2 SVGIG (reference sequence). The CDR3 sequence is 15 residues long. V was cut by 2 bases and J by 5 bases, with 18 bases left in between.

The rearrangement joins TRBV29-1 to TRBJ2-3; D may be TRBD2 (5 bases). The CDR3 totals 13 residues. Per the germline V gene, CDR1 is SQVTM and CDR2 is ANQGSEA. Trimming removed 3 bases from V and 2 bases from J, with 9 bases in between. The CDR3 coding sequence is TGCAGCGTTGATTTAGGACTCACAGATACGCAGTATTTT. It codes for CSVDLGLTDTQYF.

This chain uses TRBV4-1 with TRBJ2-3; D could derive from TRBD1 or TRBD2 (6 bases each). Trimming removed 3 bases at V and 0 bases at J, with 22 bases between. Germline V gene data show CDR1 as MGHRA and CDR2 as YSYEKL. The CDR3 has 19 amino acids. CDR3: CASSHRRFRGDTSTDTQYF. The CDR3 DNA is TGCGCCAGCAGCCACCGCCGGTTCCGCGGGGACACTAGCACAGATACGCAGTATTTT.

This clone has more than one count but fewer than ten. Distinct nucleotide sequences in the sample also encode this CDR3. The chain uses TRBV25-1 and TRBJ2-5; the D is unclear. V dropped 6 bases and J dropped 2 bases, with 1 base sitting between them. Germline loops: CDR1 MGHDK, CDR2 SYGVNS. This CDR3 comprises 10 residues. The CDR3 loop reads CASRQETQYF. The CDR3 nucleotides are TGTGCCAGCAGACAAGAGACCCAGTACTTC.

J is TRBJ2-7 and V is TRBV2; D remains ambiguous. Germline V gene lookup returns CDR1 SNHLY and CDR2 FYNNEI. V was cut by 2 bases and J by 3 bases, with 8 bases left in between. The CDR3 covers 13 residues. CDR3 region: CASSEWQIYEQYF. The CDR3 bases are TGTGCCAGCAGTGAATGGCAGATCTACGAGCAGTACTTC.

This clone was seen many times. The V gene is TRBV18, the J gene TRBJ1-1, with D perhaps TRBD1 (6 bases). From germline, CDR1 is KGHSH and CDR2 LQKENI. V was pared by 6 bases and J by 3 bases, with 14 bases between. The CDR3 spans 14 residues. CDR3 sequence reads: CASSFQGTDTEAFF. In DNA form, the CDR3 reads TGTGCCAGCTCTTTCCAGGGGACGGACACTGAAGCTTTCTTT.

The CDR3 loop reads CAWSSGEGAYEQYF. CDR3 sequence (DNA): TGTGCCTGGAGTTCCGGGGAAGGGGCCTACGAGCAGTACTTC. The V and J genes are TRBV30 and TRBJ2-7, with D perhaps given as TRBD1 or TRBD2 (5 bases each). The V gene's germline CDR1 is GTSNPN and CDR2 SVGIG (reference sequence). This CDR3 has 14 residues. Between the trimmed V and J ends, which lost 2 bases and 2 bases, there was a span of 13 bases.